A selection of T cell receptor beta chains follows, all from one sample in a study of T cell responses to AZD1222 COVID-19 vaccine. Only in-frame clones appear in the TCRdb table, and some are missing; sequencing was by immunoSEQ multiplex PCR. The sample holds about 130,000 clones, 80% to 90% seen once. The sample here was peripheral blood, taken on day 0 of AZD1222 vaccination. Every receptor here comes from an adult in good health. CDR3s include the opening cysteine and the closing phenylalanine or tryptophan. A D gene is named only where the DNA matches it firmly.

d_call,cdr3_length,v_call,j_call,cdr3_aa,cdr3_nt
TRBD2,14,TRBV18,TRBJ2-7,CASSPRGLAYEQYF,TGTGCCAGCTCACCACGGGGACTAGCTTACGAGCAGTACTTC
NA,12,TRBV6-2/TRBV6-3,TRBJ1-2,CASSPREFGYTF,TGTGCCAGCAGCCCCCGCGAGTTCGGCTACACCTTC
TRBD1,16,TRBV5-8,TRBJ1-6,CASSSNRGIGNSPLHF,TGTGCCAGCAGCTCGAACAGGGGGATAGGAAATTCACCCCTCCACTTT
NA,17,TRBV7-2,TRBJ1-5,CASSLPPFPGGGQPQHF,TGTGCCAGCAGCTTGCCACCTTTTCCCGGGGGGGGTCAGCCCCAGCATTTT
NA,14,TRBV3-1/TRBV3-2,TRBJ1-2,CASSPRGILGGYTF,TGTGCCAGCAGCCCTCGCGGGATTCTCGGTGGCTACACCTTC
TRBD2,16,TRBV11-2,TRBJ2-7,CASSFTTSGRSNEQYF,TGTGCCAGCAGCTTTACCACTAGCGGGAGATCTAACGAGCAGTACTTC
NA,15,TRBV18,TRBJ1-1,CASSPPNRVGTEAFF,TGTGCCAGCTCACCCCCTAACAGGGTGGGAACTGAAGCTTTCTTT
NA,14,TRBV5-1,TRBJ1-2,CASSPPVANYGYTF,TGCGCCAGCAGCCCCCCGGTTGCTAACTATGGCTACACCTTC
NA,14,TRBV2,TRBJ2-1,CASSDRSSYNEQFF,TGTGCCAGCAGCGACAGGAGCTCCTACAATGAGCAGTTCTTC
NA,17,TRBV7-8,TRBJ1-2,CASSFVISAGLQGGYTF,TGTGCCAGCAGCTTCGTCATTAGCGCGGGGCTTCAGGGAGGCTACACCTTC
NA,14,TRBV7-3,TRBJ1-6,CASSLMQGNSPLHF,TGTGCCAGCAGCTTGATGCAGGGGAATTCACCCCTCCACTTT
NA,15,TRBV5-1,TRBJ1-1,CASSLTGVMNTEAFF,TGCGCCAGCAGCTTAACTGGGGTTATGAACACTGAAGCTTTCTTT